Below are 14 T cell receptor beta chains sequenced from a single sample in a study of post-analysis software for immune sequencing data. Study-wide results and limits: Roughly 5 TRBV segments occurring more often in patients than controls included TRBV5-6, TRBV5-1 and TRBV20-1.

These TCRs' antigens remain unknown. Unique-molecular-identifier-tagged TCR beta cDNA libraries were used. One entry per CDR3 protein results from TCRdb running MiXCR on the PCR reads. This sample has some 260,000 distinct CDR3 sequences, with 36% found just once. Sequences were obtained from blood. The receptors originated from a girl aged 5 to 17 with multiple sclerosis.

This clonotype showed up just a few times. The rearrangement links TRBV12-3 or TRBV12-4 to TRBJ1-4; maybe TRBD1 (6 bases). The CDR3 runs to 14 residues. The V end was cut by 5 bases, the J end by 3 bases, with 10 bases between. The CDR3 spells CASSLTGPNEKLFF. CDR3 sequence (DNA): TGTGCCAGCAGTCTGACAGGCCCTAATGAAAAACTGTTTTTT.

At least ten counts were recorded for this clonotype. V gene TRBV18 combines with J gene TRBJ2-1; D is uncertain. V dropped 0 bases and J dropped 2 bases, with 5 bases sitting between them. Germline CDR1 and CDR2: KGHSH and LQKENI. There are 14 residues in the CDR3. CDR3 sequence reads: CASSPPRPYNEQFF. CDR3 nucleotide sequence: TGTGCCAGCTCACCACCACGGCCCTACAATGAGCAGTTCTTC.

A few counts support this clonotype. CDR3 region: CASSATGLPSTDTQYF. Here the CDR3 DNA reads TGTGCCAGCAGCGCCACGGGACTCCCGTCCACAGATACGCAGTATTTT. The J gene is TRBJ2-3, the V gene TRBV5-4; the D gene is possibly TRBD2 (6 bases). Germline V gene lookup returns CDR1 SGHNT and CDR2 YYREEE (reference sequence). This CDR3 has 16 residues. V shed 4 bases and J shed 2 bases, with 17 bases lying between them.

This clonotype was counted between two and nine times. The chain links TRBV7-6 to TRBJ2-3; D gene uncertain. V lost 0 bases and J lost 2, with 15 bases in between. This CDR3 region has 17 residues. CDR1 and CDR2 (germline): SGHVS, FNYEAQ. CDR3 protein: CASSLARQLSDTDTQYF. Here the CDR3 DNA reads TGTGCCAGCAGCTTAGCGCGTCAGCTAAGCGACACAGATACGCAGTATTTT.

The chain employs TRBV27 and TRBJ2-1, with D tentatively TRBD1 (5 bases). CDR1 MNHEY and CDR2 SMNVEV come from the germline V gene (reference sequence). Trimming removed 6 bases at V and 9 bases at J, with 15 bases between. The CDR3 contains 13 residues. CDR3 loop: CASSQDSTSEQFF. As DNA, the CDR3 is TGTGCCAGCAGCCAAGACAGTACGTCTGAGCAGTTCTTC.

This clonotype was picked up many times. This chain joins TRBV5-1 and TRBJ2-1, with 12 bases lining up with TRBD1. CDR3 size: 15 residues. Germline CDR1 reads SGHRS; CDR2 reads YFSETQ. With V trimmed by 3 bases and J by 7 bases, 5 bases remained unmatched. CDR3 bases: TGCGCCAGCAGCTCAGGGACAGGGGGCGAAAATGAGCAGTTCTTC. It specifies CASSSGTGGENEQFF.

The V gene is TRBV10-3, the J gene TRBJ2-7; tentative D call: TRBD2 (5 bases). V was cut by 3 bases and J by 3 bases, with 36 bases left in between. Looked up from germline, CDR1 is ENHRY and CDR2 is SYGVKD. This CDR3 spans 22 amino acids. The CDR3 DNA sequence: TGTGCCATCAGTGATCTGGCTAGAGGGTTCGAGCCCTCGGAAGGAAGTCGCTACGAGCAGTACTTC. Translated: CAISDLARGFEPSEGSRYEQYF.

The chain combines TRBV28 with TRBJ1-2, with D unresolved. Germline V lookup: CDR1 MDHEN, CDR2 SYDVKM. The ends were cut back, 2 bases at V and 5 bases at J, with 15 bases in the middle. The CDR3 totals 15 residues. CDR3 in DNA: TGTGCCAGCAGTTTAACCCAGGCGGGTGATTATGGCTACACCTTC. Its protein product is CASSLTQAGDYGYTF.

This clonotype was seen many times. This chain joins TRBV19 and TRBJ2-1; 10 nucleotides line up with TRBD2. Per the germline V gene, CDR1 is LNHDA and CDR2 is SQIVND (reference sequence). The CDR3 consists of 15 residues. The V and J ends lost 1 base and 7 bases, in that order; junction bases with no gene match: 4. The CDR3: CASSIASGRSNEQFF. The CDR3, as DNA: TGTGCCAGTAGTATAGCTAGCGGGAGATCGAATGAGCAGTTCTTC.

Concerning this clonotype: A much larger clone differs by one base, so this may be a read error. The chain is built from TRBV5-1 and TRBJ2-1; D is undetermined. The J call may be incorrect, as the DNA end agrees better with TRBJ2-7. From germline, CDR1 is SGHRS and CDR2 YFSETQ. This CDR3 region has 11 residues. The CDR3 sequence is CASSFANEQYF. Written as DNA, the CDR3 is TGCGCCAGCAGCTTCGCCAATGAGCAGTACTTC.

Turning to this clonotype: Just one base apart from a much larger clone, this may be a read error. The J gene is TRBJ1-1, the V gene TRBV6-6; 7 positions match TRBD1. V was pared by 5 bases and J by 3 bases, with 12 bases of the junction left unmatched. In germline, CDR1 is MNHNY, CDR2 SVGAGI (reference sequence). The CDR3 extends over 16 amino acids. The CDR3 loop reads CASSAPGGDSYTEAFF. CDR3 nucleotide sequence: TGTGCCAGCAGTGCTCCAGGGGGAGACTCGTACACTGAAGCTTTCTTT.

This clonotype was detected ten times or more. The chain links TRBV20-1 to TRBJ1-2; D is undetermined. Trimming pared 0 bases from V and 6 bases from J, leaving 11 bases between. The CDR3 is 13 residues long. Germline assignment: CDR1 DFQATT and CDR2 SNEGSKA (reference sequence). This CDR3 is CSARDRFENGYTF. CDR3 DNA: TGCAGTGCTAGAGATCGATTCGAAAATGGCTACACCTTC.

There are a few counts of this clonotype. This sequence joins TRBV3-1 and TRBJ1-2, with unresolved D. CDR3 size: 15 residues. The V end lost 0 bases, the J end lost 0 bases, and 8 bases lay between the germline ends. CDR1 and CDR2 (germline): LGHDT, YNNKEL (reference sequence). The CDR3 DNA follows: TGTGCCAGCAGCCAAGATTGGCAGGCTAACTATGGCTACACCTTC. Its protein product is CASSQDWQANYGYTF.

This clonotype occurred once. A read error is possible here, since a much larger clone lies one base away. V is TRBV28 and J is TRBJ1-5, with D hard to call. Germline CDR1 MDHEN, CDR2 SYDVKM. The CDR3 contains 16 residues. Trimming left V 6 bases short and J 7 bases short, with 22 bases between. The CDR3 region is CASSHRRTLSWQPQHF. For the CDR3, the DNA is TGTGCCAGCAGCCACCGGCGGACTTTGAGTTGGCAGCCCCAGCATTTT.